This T cell receptor (beta chain) derives from a study of T cell responses to AZD1222 COVID-19 vaccine. About this clone itself: What it recognizes is unknown.

Using immunoSEQ multiplex PCR, the repertoire was profiled, and TCRdb retains in-frame clones only, with some absent. The data contain over 130,000 clones, 90% of them singletons. Findings of the study overall: Spike-specific TCR breadth and depth went up after people got two AZD1222 doses. Regions left unmutated in variants are reportedly the target of nearly half of spike-specific TCRs. After the peak T cell response, and only then, were repertoires sampled. Females outnumbered males among donors, who were mostly white British; clonal diversity was possibly underestimated.

The length of the CDR3 is 15 residues. CDR1 and CDR2 from the germline V gene are SEHNR and FQNEAQ (reference sequence). The ends were cut back, 0 bases at V and 3 bases at J, with 8 bases in the middle. This receptor was obtained from an adult who received the AZD1222 COVID-19 vaccine. The chain links TRBV7-9 to TRBJ1-4; maybe TRBD1 (6 bases). The sequencing used peripheral blood, collected 28 days after the second AZD1222 dose. The CDR3 reads CASSLAEGANEKLFF. The CDR3 region has the DNA TGTGCCAGCAGCTTAGCGGAGGGGGCTAATGAAAAACTGTTTTTT.